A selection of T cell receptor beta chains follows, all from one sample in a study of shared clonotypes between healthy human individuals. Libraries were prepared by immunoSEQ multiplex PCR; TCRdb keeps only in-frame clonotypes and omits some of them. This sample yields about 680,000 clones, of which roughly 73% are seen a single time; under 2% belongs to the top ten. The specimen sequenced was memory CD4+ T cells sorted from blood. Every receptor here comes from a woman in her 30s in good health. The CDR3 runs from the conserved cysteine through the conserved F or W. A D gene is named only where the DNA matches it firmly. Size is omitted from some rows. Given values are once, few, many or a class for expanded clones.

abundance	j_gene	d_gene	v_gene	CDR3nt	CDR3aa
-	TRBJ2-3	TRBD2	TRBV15	TGTGCCACCAGCAGGTCGGGAGGGTCTACAGATACGCAGTATTTT	CATSRSGGSTDTQYF
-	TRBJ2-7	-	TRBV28	TGTGCCAGCATTCCAGGCAGCGGGCACGAGCAGTACTTC	CASIPGSGHEQYF
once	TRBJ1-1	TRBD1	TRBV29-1	TGCAGCGCAGGGACAGGGGGGATCAACACTGAAGCTTTCTTT	CSAGTGGINTEAFF
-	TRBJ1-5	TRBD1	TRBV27	TGTGCCAGCAGTCTTCGTGGGACAGTCAATCAGCCCCAGCATTTT	CASSLRGTVNQPQHF
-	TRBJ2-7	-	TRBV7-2	TGTGCCAGCAGCTTCGGTCCTTACGAGCAGTACTTC	CASSFGPYEQYF
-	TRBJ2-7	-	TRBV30	TGTGCCTGGAGTGTACTTAGAGGGCAGCGGCAGTACTTC	CAWSVLRGQRQYF
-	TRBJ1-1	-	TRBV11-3	TGTGCCAGCTCGGGGGGCACTGAAGCTTTCTTT	CASSGGTEAFF
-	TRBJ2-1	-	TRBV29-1	TGCAGCGTTGAGGAGGGGGGCGGTGAGCAGTTCTTC	CSVEEGGGEQFF
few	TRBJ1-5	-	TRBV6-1	TGTGCCAGCAGTACCATTAGCAATCAGCCCCAGCATTTT	CASSTISNQPQHF
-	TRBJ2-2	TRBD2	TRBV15	TGTGCCACCAGCAGAGTGCAACTAGCGGGAGGGATCGACACCGGGGAGCTGTTTTTT	CATSRVQLAGGIDTGELFF
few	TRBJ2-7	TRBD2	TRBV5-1	TGCGCCAGCAGCTTGGGCCGGGAGGGCCTAAAGGAGCAGTACTTC	CASSLGREGLKEQYF
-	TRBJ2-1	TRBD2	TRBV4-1	TGCGCCAGCAGCCAAGGGACTAGCGGGATTTACAATGAGCAGTTCTTC	CASSQGTSGIYNEQFF
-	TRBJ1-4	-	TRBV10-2	TGCGCCACCCGCCCGAGTTGGGGGCGAACTAATGAAAAACTGTTTTTT	CATRPSWGRTNEKLFF
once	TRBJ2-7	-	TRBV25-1	TGTGCCAGCCGATTCGGGGGAACCTACGAGCAGTACTTC	CASRFGGTYEQYF
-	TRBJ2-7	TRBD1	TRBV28	TGTGCCAGCAGGCCGGGACAGGCCTTCGAGGGGCAGTACTTC	CASRPGQAFEGQYF
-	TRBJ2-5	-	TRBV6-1	TGTGCCAGCAGTGACCTACAGGGTGTGGAGACCCAGTACTTC	CASSDLQGVETQYF
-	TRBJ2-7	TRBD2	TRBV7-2	TGTGCCAGCAGTATGACCGGGACTAATCCATTAGGGCAGTACTTC	CASSMTGTNPLGQYF